This T cell receptor beta chain is drawn from a study of human versus mouse CDR3 diversity and MHC coevolution (dated by TCRdb to the late 2010s). Looking at the study overall: The immunoSEQ assay was reported to detect one in 200,000 T cells and to minimize multiplex PCR amplification bias. Valid reads per sample ranged from roughly 5.5 x 10^6 to 1.8 x 10^7 across mouse and human samples. Repertoires of human naive CD4 T cells were used as a reference for TCR selection on multiple MHC II alleles and were compared against human-TCR-locus transgenic mice carrying single MHC II. Three healthy volunteer blood donors made up the human cohort, with one aged 30 to 40, one aged 40 to 49 and one aged 60 to 70 at collection.

Results the study describes overall, beyond this receptor: Because human T cells were selected on about 6 MHC II alleles, repertoire diversity in humans and mice was not considered directly comparable. Among all the groups compared, the lowest clonal inequality scores came from most of the three human donors. According to iCHAO1 estimates, humans had the largest TCR beta repertoire, 1.5 million to 2 million clonotypes, which was attributed likely to selection by multiple MHC II molecules. On average, humans had more CDR3 deletions and insertions than mice, indicating greater exonuclease and TdT activity.

Fluorescence-activated cell sorting was used to isolate naive CD4 T cells, defined as CD45RO-negative and CD62L-positive, from PBMCs. Approximately 50 ml of fresh peripheral blood was collected from each donor, and PBMCs were isolated by Ficoll density centrifugation. All samples were sorted on a FACSAria III instrument and reached purity above 85%. The QIAGEN blood and tissue kit was used to extract genomic DNA from sorted cells, and the DNA was quantified on a NanoDrop 1000. TCR alpha and beta chains were deep sequenced and quantified on the immunoSEQ platform using multiplex PCR of genomic DNA. As for how the authors treated the data: IMGT gene and region definitions were used to annotate TCR sequences. As a stand-in for the preselection repertoire, out-of-frame rearrangements were used and set against in-frame clonotypes. The iCHAO1 estimator provided with the immunoSEQ platform was used to estimate repertoire size. Clonal inequality was measured with a Gini index on in-frame amino acid clonotypes, based on the Lorenz curve. Shared clonotypes were counted with the intersect function of the R package tcR, and similarity was scored with the Jaccard index. Principal component analysis of V, J and V-J usage frequencies was run with the R prcomp function without normalization. TCRdb carries this immuneACCESS record with in-frame sequences only. Its versions omit some clonotypes, under half of them owing to an unresolved V gene in the studies checked, with the rest unexplained. V, J and clone size are taken as reported in that table, and D and trimming were inferred from the DNA itself. Present in this sample are around 77,000 clones, under 95% of which were seen just once. The top ten clones comprise about 0.14% of the sample.

On this clone: This clone's antigen is unknown. No base quality information exists; no much larger clone differs at one position.

Looking up the germline V gene (reference sequence) yields CDR1 SSHAT and CDR2 FNYEAQ. Trimmed from V: 5 bases; trimmed from J: 1 base; junction bases lacking a gene match: 3. The CDR3, cysteine through phenylalanine, is 16 amino acids long. The entry retains the CDR3 DNA only, 48 bases that are in frame from base 1. What was sequenced was naive CD4+ T cells from blood. Read against the paper, the sample's cell subset or site label means: CD45RO-negative CD62L-positive naive CD4 T cells. The rearrangement joined TRBV7-7 to TRBJ2-5, with 14 bases in between that match TRBD2. The clonotype was recovered from a person aged 30 to 69 in good health. In nucleotide form, the sequence is TGTGCCAGCAGCGCGGGGACTAGCGGGGGCCAAGAGACCCAGTACTTC. Translated, this is CASSAGTSGGQETQYF. Outside the CDR3, residues come from the reference TRBV7-7 and TRBJ2-5 proteins, so the full variable domain is: GAGVSQSPRYKVTKRGQDVTLRCDPISSHATLYWYQQALGQGPEFLTYFNYEAQPDKSGLPSDRFSAERPEGSISTLTIQRTEQRDSAMYRCASSAGTSGGQETQYFGPGTRLLVL.